The rows below give T cell receptor beta chains drawn from one sample of a study of response to subunit inactivated influenza vaccine. TCRdb fed the RT-PCR reads into MiXCR, producing one record per CDR3 protein. The sample consists of a few hundred thousand distinct CDR3 sequences, around 15% of them appearing once. Sequences were derived from PBMCs from blood, sampled 11 to 12 days after vaccination. The source is a man aged 50 to 60 who received an inactivated influenza vaccine. CDR3s leave out the opening cysteine and the closing phenylalanine or tryptophan.

>TRBV27|TRBJ1-4
ASSPWGGTNEKLF
>TRBV24-1|TRBJ2-3
ATSSPKPTSTDTQY
>TRBV7-9|TRBJ2-7
ASSSGTRPYEQY
>TRBV7-9|TRBJ1-4
ASSSGGVRIEKLF
>TRBV12-3/TRBV12-4|TRBJ2-2
ASSLDRTSPGELF
>TRBV7-2|TRBJ2-3
ASSRTSATDTQY
>TRBV4-3|TRBJ1-4
ASSQGGGSISNEKLF
>TRBV15|TRBJ2-7
ATRETSGHYEQY
>TRBV6-5|TRBJ1-1
ASSYSTGVGEAF
>TRBV12-3/TRBV12-4|TRBJ1-5
ASRTAASQPQH
>TRBV4-2|TRBJ2-7
ASSDWTAAIGTASGKYEQY
>TRBV20-1|TRBJ2-4
SARVGGSSKNIQY
>TRBV12-3/TRBV12-4|TRBJ2-7
ASSLTQGVYEQY
>TRBV2|TRBJ2-2
ASSRPSANTGELF
>TRBV10-3|TRBJ2-3
AISGGILNTDTQY
>TRBV5-1|TRBJ2-2
ASSSGTGSPGELF
>TRBV20-1|TRBJ2-3
SARGGWDTQY
>TRBV10-3|TRBJ2-5
AISEPGGLQTQY
>TRBV7-8|TRBJ2-1
ASSPEGTGENEQF
>TRBV18|TRBJ1-1
ASSPPQAGGRNTEAF
>TRBV6-2/TRBV6-3|TRBJ2-7
ASSPGLAARGYEQY
>TRBV27|TRBJ1-4
ASSTLNSGLLF
>TRBV25-1|TRBJ2-3
ASSDSGGSEDTQY
>TRBV2|TRBJ2-5
ASKVQGQETQY
>TRBV14|TRBJ2-1
ASSPRGAYNEQF
>TRBV5-1|TRBJ2-7
ASSLVGQGNHEQY
>TRBV20-1|TRBJ1-1
SARRDGNTEAF
>TRBV7-6|TRBJ1-4
ASSLSAGGPEKLF
>TRBV5-1|TRBJ2-7
ASSGLSPGGASSVLEQY
>TRBV7-2|TRBJ2-7
ASSWGWSYEQY
>TRBV4-2|TRBJ2-5
ASSQDLIAMETQY
>TRBV6-5|TRBJ2-3
ASSYGGAGTDTQY
>TRBV12-3/TRBV12-4|TRBJ2-5
ASSTGTAETQY
>TRBV20-1|TRBJ2-1
SATHGGGRGMGEQF
>TRBV4-3|TRBJ2-7
ASSQDFGAGEQY
>TRBV6-5|TRBJ2-3
ASSRPRAAQY
>TRBV7-9|TRBJ1-4
ASSLGPQLNEKLF
>TRBV29-1|TRBJ2-5
SVRPGETQY